This TCR beta chain was observed in a study of CD8+CD57+ T cells in acquired aplastic anemia. Study details: Approximately 11 million reads were obtained on average for healthy donor CD4+ cells. Findings and limits, study-wide: Patients shared some 30 CD8+ CDR3 sequences with controls.

Details on this clonotype: The antigen remains unidentified. Its ends do not fully match the called genes, so a read error is possible.

Template material for TCR beta VDJ and CDR3 profiling consisted of genomic DNA. TCRdb re-analysed the reads in MiXCR, keeping a single row per CDR3 protein. The sample records hundreds of thousands of distinct CDR3 sequences, about two thirds being singletons. Germline V gene sequence: CDR1 SGHTA, CDR2 FQGNSA. The CDR3 totals 14 residues. The source of this sequence is a human donor in good health, serving as a control. What was sequenced was sorted CD4+, CD8+, or CD8+CD57+ T cells (not recorded which) from PBMCs. The chain couples TRBV7-2 to TRBJ1-6, with D hard to call. CDR3 nucleotides: TGTGCCAGCACCGACCGGGGAACCAATCAACCCCACCACTTT. Its translation: CASTDRGTNQPHHF.